Given below is one T cell receptor (beta chain) in context. Clones were sequenced by immunoSEQ multiplex PCR, and TCRdb holds only the in-frame ones, with some missing. The table lists roughly 95,000 clones, about nine tenths of them singletons, with 2% in the top ten. The time point denotes: pretreatment peripheral blood. The source of the sample is a study of PD-L1 blockade in urothelial cancer. Study in general: Patients with male sex and bladder-origin urothelial cancer accounted for about 85% of the roughly 30 enrolled.

Trimming took 4 bases from V and 0 from J; bases not matched to a gene: 13. Germline CDR1 SGHRS, CDR2 YFSETQ. The CDR3 spans 18 residues. The sequence was obtained from a man in his 60s with urothelial cancer. Sequencing was performed on PBMCs, taken around atezolizumab (anti-PD-L1) treatment. V and J are TRBV5-1 and TRBJ2-3; 8 nucleotides line up with TRBD2. CDR3 region: CASSVGLVGGTSTDTQYF. CDR3 sequence (DNA): TGCGCCAGCAGCGTGGGACTAGTGGGAGGGACTAGCACAGATACGCAGTATTTT.